A selection of T cell receptor beta chains follows, all from one sample in a study of neoadjuvant anti-PD-1 for oral cavity cancer. Profiling relied on immunoSEQ multiplex PCR, and the TCRdb table lists in-frame clones only, not all of them. Here the sample spans 80,000 to 95,000 clones, around 80% being singletons. The sequences come from PBMCs, collected before nivolumab (anti-PD-1) treatment. The receptor source for this set is a person aged 35-79 years with oral cavity squamous cell carcinoma. Each CDR3 is given with its conserved first and last residue. The order of the fields is V gene, D gene, J gene, CDR3 length, clone size, CDR3 DNA, CDR3 protein. A D gene is named only where the DNA matches it firmly. Size is omitted from some rows. Given values are once, few, many or a class for expanded clones.

TRBV6-5	TRBD1	TRBJ1-2	15	NA	TGTGCCAGCAGAAGAGCCGGGACAGTGTTCTATGGCTACACCTTC	CASRRAGTVFYGYTF
TRBV11-2	TRBD1	TRBJ1-2	16	NA	TGTGCCAGCAGCCTCCTAGGGGGACAGGGAAGCTATGGCTACACCTTC	CASSLLGGQGSYGYTF
TRBV9	NA	TRBJ2-1	15	NA	TGTGCCAGCAGCGTACGGGCAGGGTCTTACAATGAGCAGTTCTTC	CASSVRAGSYNEQFF
TRBV4-2	NA	TRBJ2-7	13	NA	TGTGCCAGCAGCCAAGGGCCGGAGAACGAGCAGTACTTC	CASSQGPENEQYF
TRBV5-6	NA	TRBJ1-2	13	NA	TGTGCCAGCAGCGAGGGACTGGGTATGAGCTACACCTTC	CASSEGLGMSYTF
TRBV11-2	NA	TRBJ2-7	12	few	TGTGCCAGCAGCCGATGGAGGTTCGAGCAGTACTTC	CASSRWRFEQYF
TRBV28	NA	TRBJ2-7	15	NA	TGTGCCAGCAGTCTGACACGAAAAATCTCCTACGAGCAGTACTTC	CASSLTRKISYEQYF
TRBV7-9	NA	TRBJ1-1	11	NA	TGTGCCAGCAGCTTAGAGGCTGAAGCTTTCTTT	CASSLEAEAFF
TRBV11-1	NA	TRBJ2-6	19	NA	TGTGCCAGCAGCTTAGGTAGGGCGGGTCGGACCCTTGGGGCCAACGTCCTGACTTTC	CASSLGRAGRTLGANVLTF
TRBV13	NA	TRBJ1-1	11	NA	TGTGCCAGCAGCTTAGACAGGAGGGCTTTCTTT	CASSLDRRAFF
TRBV27	TRBD1	TRBJ1-1	14	NA	TGTGCCAGCAGCATGGGACAGTTGAGCACTGAAGCTTTCTTT	CASSMGQLSTEAFF
TRBV7-9	NA	TRBJ1-4	15	NA	TGTGCCAGCAGCCCACTGGGAGACAGGCCCGAAAAACTGTTTTTT	CASSPLGDRPEKLFF
TRBV27	NA	TRBJ1-2	14	NA	TGTGCCAGCAGCTCAGGGATGGTGGACTATGGCTACACCTTC	CASSSGMVDYGYTF
TRBV10-3	NA	TRBJ1-5	13	NA	TGTGCCATCCAGGGAGGTGGGGATCAGCCCCAGCATTTT	CAIQGGGDQPQHF
TRBV29-1	NA	TRBJ2-1	13	few	TGCAGCGGCGGGCAGGCAGGCTACAATGAGCAGTTCTTC	CSGGQAGYNEQFF
TRBV19	NA	TRBJ2-2	15	NA	TGTGCCAGTACTACGGGACTGATAAACACCGGGGAGCTGTTTTTT	CASTTGLINTGELFF
TRBV28	NA	TRBJ1-5	14	NA	TGTGCCAGTTGGGGCGGGCTCGGCAATCAGCCCCAGCATTTT	CASWGGLGNQPQHF
TRBV19	TRBD2	TRBJ2-2	15	NA	TGTGCCAGCACCCCCCTAGCGGGAGGGCCCGGGGAGCTGTTTTTT	CASTPLAGGPGELFF
TRBV28	NA	TRBJ2-2	13	NA	TGTGCCAGCAGTTCAGGGTCGGGCGGGGAGCTGTTTTTT	CASSSGSGGELFF
TRBV2	NA	TRBJ1-2	13	NA	TGTGCCAGCAGTGACCAGACTAACTATGGCTACACCTTC	CASSDQTNYGYTF
TRBV27	NA	TRBJ2-7	13	NA	TGTGCCAGCAGCCTTACTAGCAGCTACGAGCAGTACTTC	CASSLTSSYEQYF
TRBV2	NA	TRBJ1-2	15	NA	TGTGCCAGCAGTGTGTTTCTTCCGGTAAACTATGGCTACACCTTC	CASSVFLPVNYGYTF
TRBV4-1	TRBD1	TRBJ1-1	13	NA	TGCGCCAGCAGTCTGACCCGGGACAGGGAAGCTTTCTTT	CASSLTRDREAFF
TRBV5-1	NA	TRBJ1-1	15	NA	TGCGCCAGCAGCTTAGCAGGCAACATGAACACTGAAGCTTTCTTT	CASSLAGNMNTEAFF
TRBV27	NA	TRBJ2-7	16	NA	TGTGCCAGCAGTTCAATCCGGGACGTCAGTTCCTACGAGCAGTACTTC	CASSSIRDVSSYEQYF
TRBV5-1	NA	TRBJ2-7	15	NA	TGCGCCAGCAGCTTCCAGGGCTTTGGGTCCTACGAGCAGTACTTC	CASSFQGFGSYEQYF
TRBV5-1	NA	TRBJ2-5	15	NA	TGCGCCAGCAGCTTTCGGTTGGCGGGTGAGGAGACCCAGTACTTC	CASSFRLAGEETQYF
TRBV30	TRBD2	TRBJ2-5	14	NA	TGTGCCTGGAGTGTTGTGAGCGGGATAGAGACCCAGTACTTC	CAWSVVSGIETQYF
TRBV6-1	TRBD2	TRBJ2-1	15	NA	TGTGCCAGCAGTGCCTCTAGCGGGGGTTACAATGAGCAGTTCTTC	CASSASSGGYNEQFF
TRBV30	NA	TRBJ2-7	12	NA	TGTGCCTGGAGTTACTTAGGATTAGAGCAGTACTTC	CAWSYLGLEQYF
TRBV6-1	NA	TRBJ1-1	13	NA	TGTGCCAGCACCTTGACCGTGTCAGTCAGAGCTTTCTTT	CASTLTVSVRAFF
TRBV6-5	NA	TRBJ2-7	15	few	TGTGCCAGCAGTTACGGGCAGAAGGCGTCCTACGAGCAGTACTTC	CASSYGQKASYEQYF
TRBV7-9	TRBD1	TRBJ1-1	14	NA	TGTGCCAGCACCCCTCGACAGGGAAAAACTGAAGCTTTCTTT	CASTPRQGKTEAFF
TRBV11-2	NA	TRBJ2-1	15	medium-sized	TGTGCCAGCAGCTTAGAAGCAACCTGGGGCAATGAGCAGTTCTTC	CASSLEATWGNEQFF
TRBV4-1	NA	TRBJ1-1	15	NA	TGCGCCAGCAGCCAAGATCCGGGTTGGGCCGGGGAGGCTTTCTTT	CASSQDPGWAGEAFF
TRBV6-5	NA	TRBJ2-2	13	NA	TGTGCCAGCAGTTTTCCTCGTCCCGGGGAGCTGTTTTTT	CASSFPRPGELFF